The 3 T cell receptor beta chains given below trace back to one sample, sequenced in a study of Ad26.COV2.S vaccination and SARS-CoV-2 variants. Regarding treatment: 15 to 20 received Ad26.COV2.S at low or high dose, single or two shots; roughly 5 received placebo; per-sample allocation not given. The investigators took samples on day 63 after the first vaccine or placebo injection. Only in-frame clones appear in the TCRdb table, and some are missing; sequencing was by immunoSEQ multiplex PCR. The table has a few hundred thousand clones, around 90% seen once. The sequencing here drew on peripheral blood, taken in a trial of Ad26.COV2.S vaccine versus placebo. All receptors come from a person aged 18-60 years who received the Ad26.COV2.S COVID-19 vaccine or a placebo.

This chain joins TRBV15 and TRBJ2-3; 8 bases are shared with TRBD1. The CDR3 is 15 residues long. Germline V gene lookup returns CDR1 LNHNV and CDR2 YYDKDF (reference sequence). Trimming removed 5 bases from V and 4 bases from J; junction bases left unmatched: 8. The CDR3 loop reads CATSAKDRAADTQYF. The CDR3 DNA reads as TGTGCCACCAGCGCTAAGGACAGGGCAGCAGATACGCAGTATTTT.

V is TRBV7-8 and J is TRBJ2-7; 7 nucleotides line up with TRBD2. V trimming: 5 bases; J trimming: 4 bases; junction bases outside the gene matches: 2. This CDR3 region has 12 residues. Germline CDR1 SGHVS, CDR2 FQNEAQ. CDR3 sequence: CASSVLAYEQYF. DNA for the CDR3: TGTGCCAGCAGCGTACTAGCGTACGAGCAGTACTTC.

The chain joins TRBV7-2 to TRBJ2-7; D is unresolved. The CDR3 contains 13 residues. Germline CDR1 and CDR2: SGHTA and FQGNSA. Between the trimmed V and J ends, which lost 4 bases and 2 bases, there was a span of 9 bases. DNA of the CDR3: TGTGCCAGCAGCTCGGGTCCTACCTACGAGCAGTACTTC. Its protein product is CASSSGPTYEQYF.